This passage covers 25 T cell receptor beta chains from one sample sequenced in a study of blood T cell repertoires in COVID-19. Clones were read by immunoSEQ multiplex PCR, and TCRdb kept only the in-frame ones, dropping some. This table holds around 120,000 clones, over 75% found once. Sequenced sample: peripheral blood. The receptors come from a man older than 75 with acute or convalescent COVID-19.

This clone appeared once. The gene calls are TRBV9 and TRBJ2-7; D might be TRBD1 (6 bases). The CDR3 is 15 residues long. Germline V gene data show CDR1 as SGDLS and CDR2 as YYNGEE. V gave up 3 bases and J gave up 3 bases, with 16 bases separating them. CDR3 protein: CASSAQQGARYEQYF. As DNA, the CDR3 is TGTGCCAGCAGCGCCCAACAGGGAGCCCGCTACGAGCAGTACTTC. The whole variable domain, filled in from reference TRBV9 and TRBJ2-7, reads DSGVTQTPKHLITATGQRVTLRCSPRSGDLSVYWYQQSLDQGLQFLIQYYNGEERAKGNILERFSAQQFPDLHSELNLSSLELGDSALYFCASSAQQGARYEQYFGPGTRLTVT.

The V call is TRBV19, the J call TRBJ1-1; weak D call: TRBD1 (6 bases). This CDR3 contains 16 residues. V lost 0 bases to trimming and J lost 1 base, with 12 bases between them. Per germline, CDR1 LNHDA and CDR2 SQIVND (reference sequence). The CDR3 loop is CASSIDPGQPNTEAFF. The CDR3 bases are TGTGCCAGTAGTATAGACCCAGGACAGCCGAACACTGAAGCTTTCTTT.

The rearrangement links TRBV6-4 to TRBJ1-2, with D maybe TRBD1 (5 bases). Germline lookup yields CDR1 MRHNA and CDR2 SNTAGT. The CDR3 covers 16 residues. With 10 bases removed from V and 5 bases from J, the gap between germline ends came to 26 bases. This CDR3 is CANPHGGEGKGYGYTF. As DNA, the CDR3 is TGTGCCAATCCCCACGGGGGGGAGGGGAAGGGATATGGCTACACCTTC.

The CDR3 loop is CASNLQMNTEAFF. CDR3 DNA sequence: TGTGCCAGCAACCTACAGATGAACACTGAAGCTTTCTTT. The genes are TRBV2 and TRBJ1-1; D is undetermined. Between the trimmed V and J ends, which lost 7 bases and 0 bases, there was a span of 9 bases. Germline V lookup: CDR1 SNHLY, CDR2 FYNNEI. This CDR3 has 13 amino acids.

The V and J genes are TRBV18 and TRBJ1-3; the D is unclear. The CDR3 sequence is 12 residues long. Between the trimmed V and J ends, which lost 3 bases and 4 bases, there was a span of 4 bases. Germline assignment: CDR1 KGHSH and CDR2 LQKENI. CDR3: CASSPGGNTIYF. Here the CDR3 DNA reads TGTGCCAGCTCACCCGGGGGAAACACCATATATTTT. Variable domain in full (rest from reference TRBV18 and TRBJ1-3): NAGVMQNPRHLVRRRGQEARLRCSPMKGHSHVYWYRQLPEEGLKFMVYLQKENIIDESGMPKERFSAEFPKEGPSILRIQQVVRGDSAAYFCASSPGGNTIYFGEGSWLTVV.

The rearrangement joins TRBV3-1 (or the pseudogene TRBV3-2) to TRBJ2-4; TRBD2 agrees at 10 bases. The CDR3 contains 20 residues. Per germline, CDR1 LGHDT and CDR2 YNNKEL (reference sequence). V shed 5 bases, J shed 3 bases, and the junction held 19 bases outside the gene matches. CDR3 amino acids: CASSANPYKGLAADKNIQYF. CDR3 nucleotides: TGTGCCAGCAGCGCCAACCCCTACAAAGGACTAGCGGCAGACAAAAACATTCAGTACTTC.

J is TRBJ1-5 and V is TRBV7-6; 9 bases fit TRBD1. V shed 1 base, J shed 7 bases, and the junction held 11 bases outside the gene matches. Germline V lookup: CDR1 SGHVS, CDR2 FNYEAQ. The CDR3 totals 17 residues. In DNA form, the CDR3 reads TGTGCCAGCAGCTTAGACCTAGGGGACAGGGCAGGCCAGCCCCAGCATTTT. It specifies CASSLDLGDRAGQPQHF.

The rearrangement joins TRBV6-1 to TRBJ1-1; tentative D call: TRBD1 (5 bases). The CDR3 has 15 residues. From germline, CDR1 is MNHNS and CDR2 SASEGT. The germline V and J ends were trimmed by 0 bases and 1 base, with 9 bases remaining between them. The CDR3 is CASSEADSPNTEAFF. The CDR3, as DNA: TGTGCCAGCAGTGAAGCTGACAGTCCGAACACTGAAGCTTTCTTT.

This clone turned up a few times. The chain recombines TRBV20-1 with TRBJ1-2; D remains unclear. This CDR3 is built from 12 residues. The V end lost 3 bases, the J end lost 1 base, and 6 bases lay between the germline ends. The germline CDR1 and CDR2 sequences are DFQATT and SNEGSKA (reference sequence). In DNA, the CDR3 is TGCAGTGCTAGTACAGTTAACTATGGCTACACCTTC. It translates to CSASTVNYGYTF.

J is TRBJ2-7 and V is TRBV9; 10 bases match TRBD1. V lost 3 bases to trimming and J lost 2 bases; unmatched junction nucleotides: 5. This CDR3 comprises 15 residues. Germline V lookup: CDR1 SGDLS, CDR2 YYNGEE. The CDR3 region has the DNA TGTGCCAGCAGCGGAGGGGACAGGGGCGCCTACGAGCAGTACTTC. Its translation: CASSGGDRGAYEQYF.

This clone was seen only once. CDR3 protein: CASRAERILAKNIQYF. The CDR3, as DNA: TGTGCCAGCCGCGCCGAGAGGATCCTAGCCAAAAACATTCAGTACTTC. The V call is TRBV19, the J call TRBJ2-4; D call uncertain. The V gene lost 9 bases and the J gene lost 0 bases, with 18 bases spanning the gap. Germline CDR1 LNHDA, CDR2 SQIVND (reference sequence). The CDR3 is 16 residues long.

This chain links TRBV19 with TRBJ1-2; D not resolved. The germline gives CDR1 LNHDA, CDR2 SQIVND (reference sequence). There are 13 residues in the CDR3. V lost 5 bases to trimming and J lost 4 bases, with 11 bases between them. CDR3 DNA: TGTGCCAGTAGTCGTGCAGGCTCCTATGGCTACACCTTC. This encodes CASSRAGSYGYTF.

The chain couples TRBV6-2 or TRBV6-3 to TRBJ1-1; no definite D call. Trimming pared 3 bases from V and 0 bases from J, leaving 8 bases between. Germline V lookup: CDR1 MNHEY, CDR2 SVGEGT. This CDR3 comprises 14 residues. The CDR3 protein is CASSYLGVNTEAFF. CDR3 coding DNA: TGTGCCAGCAGTTATCTAGGAGTGAACACTGAAGCTTTCTTT.

V usage is TRBV6-1 and J usage is TRBJ2-1; D gene uncertain. The CDR3 length is 15 residues. V lost 2 bases to trimming and J lost 4 bases, with 12 bases between them. CDR1 is MNHNS and CDR2 is SASEGT in the germline V gene. The CDR3 is CASSEPGGKYNEQFF. The DNA for the CDR3 is TGTGCCAGCAGTGAACCAGGTGGAAAATACAATGAGCAGTTCTTC.

The rearrangement joins TRBV7-9 to TRBJ2-7; 8 bases match TRBD1. Germline V gene lookup returns CDR1 SEHNR and CDR2 FQNEAQ (reference sequence). The CDR3 loop spans 13 amino acids. J gave up 3 bases and V 8 bases, and 6 bases lay outside the gene matches. CDR3 DNA sequence: TGTGCCAGCTCAGGGGACAGGTTCTACGAGCAGTACTTC. It encodes CASSGDRFYEQYF.

V is TRBV7-2 and J is TRBJ2-2, with D perhaps TRBD2 (6 bases). With 5 bases removed from V and 0 bases from J, the gap between germline ends came to 7 bases. Germline assignment: CDR1 SGHTA and CDR2 FQGNSA. This CDR3 is 14 amino acids long. The CDR3 sequence is CASSGGPNTGELFF. The DNA for the CDR3 is TGTGCCAGCAGCGGAGGGCCGAACACCGGGGAGCTGTTTTTT. Together with reference TRBV7-2 and TRBJ2-2, the CDR3 gives the full variable domain: GAGVSQSPSNKVTEKGKDVELRCDPISGHTALYWYRQSLGQGLEFLIYFQGNSAPDKSGLPSDRFSAERTGGSVSTLTIQRTQQEDSAVYLCASSGGPNTGELFFGEGSRLTVL.

The DNA of the CDR3 is TGCGCCAGCAGCGGGCGACTAGCATCCGCCTACGAGCAGTACTTC. Amino acids: CASSGRLASAYEQYF. V and J are TRBV5-1 and TRBJ2-7; 7 positions match TRBD2. The CDR3 runs 15 residues. The V and J ends lost 4 bases and 2 bases, in that order; junction bases with no gene match: 9. The germline CDR1 and CDR2 sequences are SGHRS and YFSETQ.

The rearrangement links TRBV10-3 to TRBJ2-5; 11 bases line up with TRBD2. Looked up from germline, CDR1 is ENHRY and CDR2 is SYGVKD. This CDR3 contains 16 residues. With V trimmed by 4 bases and J by 5 bases, 9 bases remained unmatched. CDR3 in amino acids: CAISGNSGGAWETQYF. CDR3 coding DNA: TGTGCCATCAGTGGAAATAGCGGGGGGGCGTGGGAGACCCAGTACTTC.

The chain joins TRBV6-6 to TRBJ1-1, with a tentative D call TRBD1 (5 bases). The CDR3 is made up of 15 amino acids. V lost 8 bases and J lost 4, with 20 bases in between. Germline CDR1 MNHNY, CDR2 SVGAGI (reference sequence). CDR3 residues: CASASSVGLGTEAFF. The CDR3 DNA is TGTGCCAGCGCCTCATCTGTGGGGCTCGGCACTGAAGCTTTCTTT.

This rearrangement joins TRBV10-3 to TRBJ1-1; D call uncertain. V lost 6 bases and J 1 base, leaving 9 bases between the germline ends. CDR3 length equals 13 residues. CDR1 ENHRY and CDR2 SYGVKD come from the germline V gene. The CDR3 sequence: CAIRNAENTEAFF. CDR3 sequence (DNA): TGTGCCATCAGAAACGCAGAGAACACTGAAGCTTTCTTT.

V usage is TRBV4-1 and J usage is TRBJ1-1; weak D call: TRBD1 (6 bases). V was pared by 1 base and J by 5 bases, with 17 bases between. This CDR3 contains 16 residues. Germline V CDR1 and CDR2: MGHRA, YSYEKL. The CDR3 protein is CASSQAQGLARTEAFF. CDR3 DNA sequence: TGCGCCAGCAGCCAAGCTCAGGGGCTGGCGAGGACTGAAGCTTTCTTT.

The V call is TRBV10-3, the J call TRBJ1-1, with a possible D match to TRBD1 (5 bases). The CDR3 consists of 13 residues. Germline V CDR1 and CDR2: ENHRY, SYGVKD. Trimming shortened V by 7 bases and J by 2 bases, and 11 bases separated the two germline ends. The CDR3 loop is CAIKAGPNTEAFF. The CDR3 coding sequence is TGTGCCATCAAAGCGGGGCCAAACACTGAAGCTTTCTTT.

The rearrangement links TRBV11-2 to TRBJ1-2, with D hard to call. CDR1 is SGHAT, CDR2 FQNNGV, per germline. The CDR3 runs 15 residues. V gave up 6 bases and J gave up 0 bases, with 14 bases separating them. The CDR3 DNA is TGTGCCAGCAGAAAGGTTGGAGCCCCTAACTATGGCTACACCTTC. Translation gives CASRKVGAPNYGYTF.

The sample holds many counts of this clone. The chain has TRBV5-1 and TRBJ1-5; 7 nucleotides line up with TRBD1. The CDR3 sequence is 15 residues long. Germline CDR1 and CDR2: SGHRS and YFSETQ. Trimming removed 4 bases from V and 0 bases from J; junction bases left unmatched: 4. The CDR3 region has the DNA TGCGCCAGCAGCGCAACAGGGGCTAGCAATCAGCCCCAGCATTTT. Its protein is CASSATGASNQPQHF.

The CDR3 spells CASSYSVRGYEQYF. The CDR3 DNA is TGTGCCAGCAGTTACTCAGTCAGGGGCTACGAGCAGTACTTC. The chain joins TRBV6-5 to TRBJ2-7; tentative D call: TRBD1 (6 bases). Germline CDR1 is MNHEY and CDR2 is SVGAGI. The length of the CDR3 is 14 residues. V gave up 0 bases and J gave up 3 bases, with 9 bases separating them.